The 9 T cell receptor beta chains reported below all come from one sample, sequenced in a study of multiple sclerosis patients with progressive multifocal leukoencephalopathy. Documented time point: before natalizumab initiation. The table came from immunoSEQ multiplex PCR; TCRdb's copy has only in-frame clones and leaves some out. The sample shows 25,000 to 35,000 clones, around 92% of them seen only once. The sample was PBMCs. Receptors were obtained from a man younger than 40 with multiple sclerosis.

The V call is TRBV4-3, the J call TRBJ2-1; TRBD2 matches at 10 bases. CDR3 length: 19 residues. Germline V gene sequence: CDR1 LGHNA, CDR2 YSLEER. The V gene end was trimmed by 3 bases and the J gene end by 7 bases; junction bases not matched to a gene: 18. The CDR3 sequence: CASSHRGLADNRLGNEQFF. Written as DNA, the CDR3 is TGCGCCAGCAGCCACAGAGGACTAGCGGACAATCGACTGGGAAATGAGCAGTTCTTC.

This chain joins TRBV5-1 and TRBJ2-5; a weak D match, TRBD1 (6 bases). The CDR3 runs 16 residues. V was trimmed by 0 bases and J by 5 bases, leaving 17 bases between them. CDR1 SGHRS and CDR2 YFSETQ come from the germline V gene. CDR3: CASSLALRGIGETQYF. The DNA for the CDR3 is TGCGCCAGCAGCTTGGCTCTGAGGGGGATAGGCGAGACCCAGTACTTC.

This clone showed up just a few times. CDR3 DNA sequence: TGTGCCAGCAGCTTGGACGGGAGTGGGGCCAATGAGCAGTTCTTC. Encoded protein: CASSLDGSGANEQFF. The V and J genes are TRBV5-8 and TRBJ2-1; perhaps TRBD2 as D (6 bases). This CDR3 contains 15 residues. Germline CDR1 reads SGHTS; CDR2 reads YDEGEE. The ends were cut back, 0 bases at V and 6 bases at J, with 13 bases in the middle.

The chain couples TRBV7-8 to TRBJ2-7; D perhaps matches TRBD1 (6 bases). The V end was cut by 5 bases, the J end by 3 bases, with 17 bases between. The CDR3 contains 15 residues. Germline loops: CDR1 SGHVS, CDR2 FQNEAQ. Here the CDR3 reads CASSGMTSDSYEQYF. CDR3 nucleotides: TGTGCCAGCAGCGGAATGACCTCGGACAGCTACGAGCAGTACTTC.

The chain has TRBV6-6 and TRBJ2-5; 13 bases are shared with TRBD2. The CDR3 runs 14 residues. Germline values: CDR1 MNHNY, CDR2 SVGAGI (reference sequence). V lost 5 bases to trimming and J lost 4 bases; unmatched junction nucleotides: 1. CDR3 residues: CASSRLAGGETQYF. The CDR3 DNA is TGTGCCAGCAGTCGACTAGCGGGAGGAGAGACCCAGTACTTC.

The rearrangement uses TRBV11-3 and TRBJ2-7; D could derive from TRBD1 or TRBD2 (5 bases each). CDR3 length equals 14 residues. CDR1 and CDR2 from the germline V gene are SGHNT and YENEEA. The V and J ends lost 8 bases and 5 bases respectively, with 19 bases between them. DNA of the CDR3: TGTGCCAGCGCAAGTAGGGGAAGGGACCACGAGCAGTACGTC. This encodes CASASRGRDHEQYV.

The gene calls are TRBV7-2 and TRBJ2-5; D remains unclear. The CDR3 has 11 amino acids. V lost 3 bases and J 5 bases, leaving 4 bases between the germline ends. Per the germline V gene, CDR1 is SGHTA and CDR2 is FQGNSA. CDR3 amino acids: CASSFRETQYF. CDR3 DNA sequence: TGTGCCAGCAGCTTTAGGGAGACCCAGTACTTC.

V and J are TRBV5-1 and TRBJ1-1; TRBD1 is a possible D gene (6 bases). The CDR3 extends over 14 amino acids. Germline values: CDR1 SGHRS, CDR2 YFSETQ. V was trimmed by 3 bases and J by 10 bases, leaving 19 bases between them. CDR3 nucleotides: TGCGCCAGCAGCTCATCCGGACAGCCCCCTATAGCTTTCTTT. It specifies CASSSSGQPPIAFF.

The rearrangement joins TRBV7-3 to TRBJ2-3; the D is unclear. CDR1 is SGHTA and CDR2 is FQGTGA in the germline V gene. There are 13 residues in the CDR3. The V end was cut by 0 bases, the J end by 4 bases, with 5 bases between. The CDR3 DNA reads TGTGCCAGCAGCTTAACAGGACCAGATACGCAGTATTTT. Its translation is CASSLTGPDTQYF. The complete variable domain, with remaining parts taken from reference TRBV7-3 and TRBJ2-3, reads GAGVSQTPSNKVTEKGKYVELRCDPISGHTALYWYRQSLGQGPEFLIYFQGTGAADDSGLPNDRFFAVRPEGSVSTLKIQRTERGDSAVYLCASSLTGPDTQYFGPGTRLTVL.